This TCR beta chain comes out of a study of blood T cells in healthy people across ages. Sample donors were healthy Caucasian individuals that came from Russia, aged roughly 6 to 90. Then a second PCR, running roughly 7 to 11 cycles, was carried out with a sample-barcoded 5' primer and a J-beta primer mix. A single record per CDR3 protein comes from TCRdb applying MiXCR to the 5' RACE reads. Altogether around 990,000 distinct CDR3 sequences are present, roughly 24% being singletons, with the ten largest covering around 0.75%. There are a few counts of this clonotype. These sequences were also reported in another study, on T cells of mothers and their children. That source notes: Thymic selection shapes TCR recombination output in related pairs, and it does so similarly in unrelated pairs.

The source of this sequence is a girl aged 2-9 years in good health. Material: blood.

The CDR3 is CASSPWGSSNQPQHF. Here the CDR3 DNA reads TGTGCCAGCAGCCCTTGGGGCAGTAGCAATCAGCCCCAGCATTTT. The gene calls are TRBV12-3 or TRBV12-4 and TRBJ1-5; the D gene is possibly TRBD1 (5 bases). The CDR3 covers 15 residues. The V and J ends lost 6 bases and 0 bases respectively, with 12 bases between them.